The 29 T cell receptor beta chains below were found in one sample sequenced in a study of CD8+CD57+ T cells in acquired aplastic anemia. Genomic DNA was employed as the template in profiling TCR beta VDJ and CDR3. TCRdb fed the reads into MiXCR, producing one record per CDR3 protein. The top ten clones hold 6.5% to 10% of a sample with 100,000 to 150,000 distinct CDR3 sequences, 40% to 45% of them seen once. Material: sorted CD4+, CD8+, or CD8+CD57+ T cells (not recorded which) from PBMCs. These receptors originate from a human donor in good health, serving as a control.

This clonotype was observed at least ten times. The rearrangement uses TRBV10-3 and TRBJ2-1, with D unclear. Trimming removed 0 bases at V and 0 bases at J, with 6 bases between. This CDR3 is built from 15 residues. CDR1 and CDR2 (germline): ENHRY, SYGVKD. DNA of the CDR3: TGTGCCATCAGTGAGTCTCTTAGCTCCTACAATGAGCAGTTCTTC. Its translation: CAISESLSSYNEQFF.

In the case of this clonotype: One end of the junction fails to match germline, which may point to a read error. V and J are TRBV7-8 and TRBJ1-2, with D possibly being TRBD1 (6 bases). The CDR3 loop spans 16 amino acids. CDR1 is SGHVS, CDR2 FQNEAQ, per germline. The DNA of the CDR3 is TGTGCCAGTAGCTTTACCTGGGGACAAGGATACTATGGCTACACCTTC. Amino acid sequence: CASSFTWGQGYYGYTF.

In its sample, this clonotype was seen many times. The rearrangement uses TRBV10-3 and TRBJ2-3, with unresolved D. Deletions cut 8 bases from V and 0 bases from J, with 3 bases between. CDR1 and CDR2 from the germline V gene are ENHRY and SYGVKD. There are 11 residues in the CDR3. CDR3 sequence: CAISSTDTQYF. For the CDR3, the DNA is TGTGCCATCTCTAGCACAGATACGCAGTATTTT.

This clonotype was seen a few times. One base away lies a much larger clone, so this may be a sequencing read error. Because it lacks the conserved phenylalanine or tryptophan at the end, this CDR3 is likely a read error. The chain uses TRBV20-1 and TRBJ1-2; D not certain. V lost 1 base to trimming and J lost 5 bases, with 14 bases between them. Germline V CDR1 and CDR2: DFQATT, SNEGSKA (reference sequence). The CDR3 is 14 amino acids. The CDR3 spells CSARGERVTYGYTL. DNA for the CDR3: TGCAGTGCTAGAGGGGAGCGTGTTACTTATGGCTACACCCTC.

The sample holds a few counts of this clonotype. This sequence joins TRBV24-1 and TRBJ1-1, with D perhaps matching TRBD1 (5 bases). The CDR3 has 13 amino acids. V dropped 7 bases and J dropped 4 bases, with 12 bases sitting between them. CDR1 and CDR2 (germline): KGHDR, SFDVKD. The CDR3 spells CATSQAGGTEAFF. The CDR3 coding sequence is TGTGCCACCAGCCAGGCGGGGGGCACTGAAGCTTTCTTT.

This clonotype was seen a handful of times. The chain links TRBV30 to TRBJ2-3; possible D gene TRBD1, 6 bases. CDR1 is GTSNPN, CDR2 SVGIG, per germline (reference sequence). CDR3 size: 14 residues. V lost 4 bases and J 8 bases, leaving 19 bases between the germline ends. CDR3 protein: CAWKPTTGWGTQYF. CDR3 DNA: TGTGCCTGGAAGCCGACTACAGGGTGGGGTACGCAGTATTTT. The variable domain in full, with the rest retrieved from reference TRBV30 and TRBJ2-3, is SQTIHQWPATLVQPVGSPLSLECTVEGTSNPNLYWYRQAAGRGLQLLFYSVGIGQISSEVPQNLSASRPQDRQFILSSKKLLLSDSGFYLCAWKPTTGWGTQYFGPGTRLTVL.

J is TRBJ2-2 and V is TRBV20-1; tentative D call: TRBD1 (7 bases). The CDR3 is 14 amino acids. CDR1 is DFQATT and CDR2 is SNEGSKA in the germline V gene (reference sequence). V lost 6 bases to trimming and J lost 6 bases, with 17 bases between them. This CDR3 is CSAVLQGGSGELFF. In DNA form, the CDR3 reads TGCAGTGCCGTGCTGCAGGGGGGATCCGGGGAGCTGTTTTTT.

This clonotype has a count of ten or more. The chain joins TRBV4-1 to TRBJ1-1; maybe TRBD1 (5 bases). V was clipped by 8 bases and J by 1 base, with 14 bases between them. This CDR3 comprises 14 residues. The germline V gene has CDR1 MGHRA and CDR2 YSYEKL. The CDR3 coding sequence is TGCGCCAGCGTCCGGGGGAATGCGAACACTGAAGCTTTCTTT. It codes for CASVRGNANTEAFF.

For the CDR3, the DNA is TGCAGTGCTAGAGGGGGACAGGGACGCAATCAGCCCCAGCATTTT. This translates into CSARGGQGRNQPQHF. The chain has TRBV20-1 and TRBJ1-5; 9 bases match TRBD1. V lost 1 base to trimming and J lost 2 bases; unmatched junction nucleotides: 3. The CDR3 runs 15 residues. CDR1 and CDR2 (germline): DFQATT, SNEGSKA (reference sequence).

CDR3: CASSVKTDTQYF. CDR3 in DNA: TGTGCCAGCAGTGTTAAGACAGATACGCAGTATTTT. This chain connects TRBV12-3 or TRBV12-4 to TRBJ2-3, with D unresolved. V was trimmed by 5 bases and J by 3 bases, leaving 6 bases between them. CDR3 length: 12 residues.

This clonotype was observed at least ten times. V usage is TRBV7-2 and J usage is TRBJ1-2; no clear D. The germline CDR1 and CDR2 sequences are SGHTA and FQGNSA. V lost 4 bases and J lost 5, with 17 bases in between. The CDR3 runs 15 residues. The CDR3 DNA sequence: TGTGCCAGCAGCTCAATAGGAGGCGGGTTTTATGGCTACACCTTC. It yields the protein CASSSIGGGFYGYTF.

The chain joins TRBV2 to TRBJ1-2; 7 bases are shared with TRBD1. Germline CDR1 reads SNHLY; CDR2 reads FYNNEI. The CDR3 totals 11 residues. After removal of 6 bases from V and 8 bases from J, the junction contained 3 bases not matched to a gene. The CDR3 DNA sequence: TGTGCCAGCAGCTTCAGGGGGGGCTACACCTTC. Protein: CASSFRGGYTF.

Notes on this clonotype: A much bigger clone sits one base away, suggesting this may be a read error. The J gene is TRBJ2-5, the V gene TRBV7-7; possibly TRBD2 for D (5 bases). Germline CDR1 is SSHAT and CDR2 is FNYEAQ (reference sequence). This CDR3 contains 14 residues. CDR3 protein: CANSLDGAGETQYF. CDR3 in DNA: TGTGCCAACAGCTTAGACGGTGCGGGAGAGACCCAGTACTTC. Complete variable domain (other parts from reference TRBV7-7 and TRBJ2-5): GAGVSQSPRYKVTKRGQDVTLRCDPISSHATLYWYQQALGQGPEFLTYFNYEAQPDKSGLPSDRFSAERPEGSISTLTIQRTEQRDSAMYRCANSLDGAGETQYFGPGTRLLVL.

The chain employs TRBV4-2 and TRBJ2-1, with 14 positions matching TRBD2. The CDR3 has 16 amino acids. Losses at the gene ends were 5 bases for V and 9 bases for J; bases not matched to a gene: 9. Germline assignment: CDR1 LGHNA and CDR2 YNFKEQ. The CDR3 protein is CASSTGTSGSWAEQFF. Written as DNA, the CDR3 is TGTGCCAGCAGCACGGGGACTAGCGGGAGTTGGGCTGAGCAGTTCTTC.

A few counts support this clonotype. The rearrangement links TRBV5-1 to TRBJ2-5; no clear D. This CDR3 is built from 15 residues. Germline CDR1 is SGHRS and CDR2 is YFSETQ. V lost 0 bases, J lost 4 bases, and 13 bases lay in between. The CDR3 DNA sequence: TGCGCCAGCAGCTTGGAGGCTCCTTCGGTAGAGACCCAGTACTTC. Protein sequence: CASSLEAPSVETQYF.

This clonotype was observed at least ten times. The CDR3 nucleotides are TGTGCCACCTTAAGAACAGGGACCTTCTATGGCTACACCTTC. Protein product: CATLRTGTFYGYTF. The chain links TRBV12-3 or TRBV12-4 to TRBJ1-2; D perhaps matches TRBD1 (6 bases). The V gene lost 10 bases and the J gene lost 4 bases, with 19 bases spanning the gap. The CDR3 loop spans 14 amino acids.

The V and J genes are TRBV19 and TRBJ1-1; D might be TRBD1 (5 bases). V lost 7 bases and J lost 1, with 7 bases in between. The CDR3 totals 12 residues. Germline V CDR1 and CDR2: LNHDA, SQIVND (reference sequence). The CDR3 loop reads CASTGRNTEAFF. In nucleotides, the CDR3 is TGTGCCAGTACAGGGCGGAACACTGAAGCTTTCTTT.

This clonotype came up many times. This chain uses TRBV2 with TRBJ1-1; D is unclear. The CDR3 sequence is 15 residues long. Trimming left V 6 bases short and J 6 bases short, with 20 bases between. Germline lookup yields CDR1 SNHLY and CDR2 FYNNEI. The CDR3 sequence is CASSSAVADIAEAFF. CDR3 nucleotides: TGTGCCAGCAGCTCTGCTGTGGCTGACATCGCTGAAGCTTTCTTT.

This clonotype showed up many times. The V call is TRBV19, the J call TRBJ1-2; D possibly corresponds to TRBD1 (6 bases). Per the germline V gene, CDR1 is LNHDA and CDR2 is SQIVND (reference sequence). CDR3 size: 13 residues. V shed 7 bases and J shed 5 bases, with 14 bases lying between them. The CDR3 DNA reads as TGTGCCAGTAACCCACAGGGTAGATATGGCTACACCTTC. Residues: CASNPQGRYGYTF. The full variable domain, completed using reference TRBV19 and TRBJ1-2, is DGGITQSPKYLFRKEGQNVTLSCEQNLNHDAMYWYRQDPGQGLRLIYYSQIVNDFQKGDIAEGYSVSREKKESFPLTVTSAQKNPTAFYLCASNPQGRYGYTFGSGTRLTVV.

About this clonotype: This may come from a read error, since a much larger clone is one base off. This rearrangement joins TRBV6-4 to TRBJ1-1; D gene uncertain. Looked up from germline, CDR1 is MRHNA and CDR2 is SNTAGT. The CDR3 loop spans 13 amino acids. The CDR3 region is CASSDSMNAEAFF. CDR3 coding DNA: TGTGCCAGCAGTGACTCAATGAACGCTGAAGCTTTCTTT.

This clonotype was detected only once. The chain employs TRBV19 and TRBJ2-7; D not resolved. The CDR3 has 15 residues. Trimming removed 5 bases from V and 1 base from J, with 15 bases in between. From germline, CDR1 is LNHDA and CDR2 SQIVND (reference sequence). The CDR3 region is CASSATLGGSYEQYF. CDR3 coding DNA: TGTGCCAGTAGTGCCACCCTTGGCGGTTCCTACGAGCAGTACTTC. The full variable domain, rest sourced from reference TRBV19 and TRBJ2-7, is DGGITQSPKYLFRKEGQNVTLSCEQNLNHDAMYWYRQDPGQGLRLIYYSQIVNDFQKGDIAEGYSVSREKKESFPLTVTSAQKNPTAFYLCASSATLGGSYEQYFGPGTRLTVT.

This clonotype has only a few counts. The J gene is TRBJ2-7, the V gene TRBV20-1; the D is unclear. The CDR3 extends over 11 amino acids. Germline-derived CDR1 and CDR2 are DFQATT and SNEGSKA (reference sequence). V was shortened by 4 bases and J by 4 bases, with 8 bases between the two germline ends. The CDR3 DNA reads TGCAGTGCTACCCCTTTGTACGAGCAGTACTTC. Translation gives CSATPLYEQYF.

This clonotype was seen repeatedly, ten times or more. The chain is built from TRBV20-1 and TRBJ1-5; TRBD1 is a possible D gene (6 bases). CDR1 and CDR2 (germline): DFQATT, SNEGSKA (reference sequence). CDR3 length equals 14 residues. With 0 bases removed from V and 5 bases from J, the gap between germline ends came to 11 bases. This chain's CDR3 is CSARDLQGDQPQHF. CDR3 DNA sequence: TGCAGTGCTAGAGATCTACAGGGCGATCAGCCCCAGCATTTT.

V gene TRBV5-4 combines with J gene TRBJ1-2; TRBD1 agrees at 7 bases. Germline V gene lookup returns CDR1 SGHNT and CDR2 YYREEE (reference sequence). J was trimmed by 4 bases and V by 5 bases; bases with no gene match: 11. The CDR3 extends over 15 amino acids. Here the CDR3 DNA reads TGTGCCAGCAGTTTCCCGGGACAGATATCCTATGGCTACACCTTC. This sequence encodes CASSFPGQISYGYTF.

The chain couples TRBV29-1 to TRBJ2-5; 7 bases match TRBD1. Germline lookup yields CDR1 SQVTM and CDR2 ANQGSEA. The CDR3 length is 11 residues. J gave up 5 bases and V 8 bases, and 5 bases lay outside the gene matches. This chain's CDR3 is CSLFRGETQYF. CDR3 coding DNA: TGCAGCTTGTTCAGGGGGGAGACCCAGTACTTC.

V is TRBV5-1 and J is TRBJ2-3; 12 bases are a match to TRBD2. This CDR3 is built from 16 residues. The germline V gene has CDR1 SGHRS and CDR2 YFSETQ. V dropped 0 bases and J dropped 4; count of bases not matched to a gene: 3. Here the CDR3 DNA reads TGCGCCAGCAGCTTGGGGCTAGCGGGGGGGCCAGATACGCAGTATTTT. Translating gives CASSLGLAGGPDTQYF.

In this sample, this clonotype turned up a few times. The genes are TRBV5-1 and TRBJ2-2; 15 bases agree with TRBD2. The V segment lost 4 bases and the J segment 4 bases; nucleotides outside the gene matches: 5. The germline gives CDR1 SGHRS, CDR2 YFSETQ. This CDR3 has 17 amino acids. For the CDR3, the DNA is TGCGCCAGCAGCATGGGGACTAGCGGGGGGACCACCGGGGAGCTGTTTTTT. Translating gives CASSMGTSGGTTGELFF.

This clonotype was seen many times. This chain connects TRBV9 to TRBJ2-7, with 12 positions matching TRBD2. The length of the CDR3 is 15 residues. Germline CDR1 reads SGDLS; CDR2 reads YYNGEE. The junction had 7 bases not matched to a gene; V was cut back by 3 bases and J by 6 bases. The CDR3 nucleotides read TGTGCCAGCAGCGCCGCTAGCGGGAGGGCCTCCGAGCAGTACTTC. Residues: CASSAASGRASEQYF.

This clonotype was observed a single time. A clone one base away is much larger, so this may be a read error. This chain uses TRBV27 with TRBJ1-2; D not certain. The germline CDR1 and CDR2 sequences are MNHEY and SMNVEV (reference sequence). The CDR3 has 12 amino acids. The chain's CDR3 is CASSLKGYDYTF. The DNA of the CDR3 is TGTGCCAGCAGTTTAAAGGGCTATGACTACACCTTC.